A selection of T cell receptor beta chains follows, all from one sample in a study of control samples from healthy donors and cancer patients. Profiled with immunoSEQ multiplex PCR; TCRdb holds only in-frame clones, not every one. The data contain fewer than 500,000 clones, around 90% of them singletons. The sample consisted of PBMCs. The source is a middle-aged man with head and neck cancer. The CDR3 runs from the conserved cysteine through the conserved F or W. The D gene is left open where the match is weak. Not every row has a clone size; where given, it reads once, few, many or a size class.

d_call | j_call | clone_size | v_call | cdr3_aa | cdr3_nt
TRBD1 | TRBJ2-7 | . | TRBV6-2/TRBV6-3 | CASSYTTGDSSYEQYF | TGTGCCAGCAGTTACACAACAGGGGATAGCTCCTACGAGCAGTACTTC
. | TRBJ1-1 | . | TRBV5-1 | CASSLGDREAFF | TGCGCCAGCAGCCTAGGGGACCGGGAAGCTTTCTTT
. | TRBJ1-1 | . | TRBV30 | CAWRNEHTEAFF | TGTGCCTGGAGGAATGAACACACTGAAGCTTTCTTT
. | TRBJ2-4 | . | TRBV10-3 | CAISEVIRGAKNIQYF | TGTGCCATCAGTGAGGTTATCAGAGGGGCCAAAAACATTCAGTACTTC
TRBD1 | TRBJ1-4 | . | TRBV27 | CASSLRLGQGGEKLFF | TGTGCCAGCAGTTTAAGGCTGGGACAGGGGGGTGAAAAACTGTTTTTT
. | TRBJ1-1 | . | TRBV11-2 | CASSLVAGNTEAFF | TGTGCCAGCAGCTTAGTGGCAGGGAACACTGAAGCTTTCTTT
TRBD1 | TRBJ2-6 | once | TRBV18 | CASSPIRPGQGALSGANVLTF | TGTGCCAGCTCACCGATACGGCCGGGACAGGGGGCCCTGTCTGGGGCCAACGTCCTGACTTTC
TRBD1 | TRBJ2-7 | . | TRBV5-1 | CASSGQGADEQYF | TGCGCCAGCAGCGGGCAGGGGGCCGACGAGCAGTACTTC
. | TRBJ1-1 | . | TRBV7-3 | CASSPLGGHLNTEAFF | TGTGCCAGCAGCCCCCTCGGGGGACACCTGAACACTGAAGCTTTCTTT
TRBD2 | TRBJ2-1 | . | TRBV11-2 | CASSFLRTSGDGEQFF | TGTGCCAGCAGCTTCCTACGGACTAGCGGGGACGGTGAGCAGTTCTTC
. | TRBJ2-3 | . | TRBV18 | CASSPPGTSTDTQYF | TGTGCCAGCTCACCACCAGGTACAAGCACAGATACGCAGTATTTT
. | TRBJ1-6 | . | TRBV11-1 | CASRTGRNSPLHF | TGTGCCAGCCGGACGGGCCGGAATTCACCCCTCCACTTT